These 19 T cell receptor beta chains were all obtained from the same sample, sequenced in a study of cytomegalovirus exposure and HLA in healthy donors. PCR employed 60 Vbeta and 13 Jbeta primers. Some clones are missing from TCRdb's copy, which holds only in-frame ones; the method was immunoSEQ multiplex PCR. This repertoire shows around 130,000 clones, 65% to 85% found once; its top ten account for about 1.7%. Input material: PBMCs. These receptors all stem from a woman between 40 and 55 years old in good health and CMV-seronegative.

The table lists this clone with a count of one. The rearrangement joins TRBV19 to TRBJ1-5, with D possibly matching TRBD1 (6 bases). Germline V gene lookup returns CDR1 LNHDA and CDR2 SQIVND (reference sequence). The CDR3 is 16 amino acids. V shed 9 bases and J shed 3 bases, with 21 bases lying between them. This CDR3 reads CASANPPGTTNQPQHF. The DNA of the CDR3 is TGTGCCAGCGCAAATCCCCCCGGGACAACCAATCAGCCCCAGCATTTT.

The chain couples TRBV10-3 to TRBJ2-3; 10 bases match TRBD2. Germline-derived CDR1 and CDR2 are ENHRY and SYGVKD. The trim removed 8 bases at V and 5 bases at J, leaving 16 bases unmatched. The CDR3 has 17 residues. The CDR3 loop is CAISGPKERGGQDTQYF. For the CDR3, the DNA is TGTGCCATCTCCGGGCCCAAAGAGCGGGGGGGCCAAGATACGCAGTATTTT.

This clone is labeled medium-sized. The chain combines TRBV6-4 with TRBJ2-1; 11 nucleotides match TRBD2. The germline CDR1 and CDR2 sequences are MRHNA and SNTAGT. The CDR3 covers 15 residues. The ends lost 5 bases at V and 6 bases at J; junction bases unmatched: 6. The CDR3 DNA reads TGTGCCAGCAGTCTAGCGGGGGGCCAACTCAATGAGCAGTTCTTC. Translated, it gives CASSLAGGQLNEQFF.

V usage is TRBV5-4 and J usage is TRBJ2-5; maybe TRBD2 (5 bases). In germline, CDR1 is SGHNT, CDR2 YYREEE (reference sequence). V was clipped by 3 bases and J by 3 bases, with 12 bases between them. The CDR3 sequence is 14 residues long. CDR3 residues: CASSSIGREETQYF. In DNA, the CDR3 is TGTGCCAGCAGCTCCATAGGGAGAGAAGAGACCCAGTACTTC.

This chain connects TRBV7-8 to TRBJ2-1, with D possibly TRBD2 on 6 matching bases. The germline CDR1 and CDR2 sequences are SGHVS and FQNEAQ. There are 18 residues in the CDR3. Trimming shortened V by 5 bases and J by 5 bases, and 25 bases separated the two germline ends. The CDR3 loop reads CASSLSPWAGLHNNEQFF. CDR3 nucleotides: TGTGCCAGCAGCCTCTCGCCTTGGGCGGGACTGCATAACAATGAGCAGTTCTTC.

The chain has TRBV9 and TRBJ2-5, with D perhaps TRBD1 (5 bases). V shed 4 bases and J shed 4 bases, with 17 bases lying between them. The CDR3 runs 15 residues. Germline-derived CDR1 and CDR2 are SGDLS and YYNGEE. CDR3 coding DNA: TGTGCCAGCAGCTCCCCGTTGGGGCGTGGAGAGACCCAGTACTTC. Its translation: CASSSPLGRGETQYF.

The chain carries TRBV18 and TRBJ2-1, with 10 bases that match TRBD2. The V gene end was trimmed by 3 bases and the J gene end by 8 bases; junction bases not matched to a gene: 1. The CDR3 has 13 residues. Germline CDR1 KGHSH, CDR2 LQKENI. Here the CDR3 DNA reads TGTGCCAGCTCACCGGGGACTAGCGATGAGCAGTTCTTC. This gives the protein CASSPGTSDEQFF.

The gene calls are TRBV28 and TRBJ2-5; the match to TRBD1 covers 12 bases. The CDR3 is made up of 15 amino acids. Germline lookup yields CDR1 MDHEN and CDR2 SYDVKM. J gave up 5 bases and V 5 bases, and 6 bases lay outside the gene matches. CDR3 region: CASSPGTGGHETQYF. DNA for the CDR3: TGTGCCAGCAGTCCAGGGACAGGGGGCCATGAGACCCAGTACTTC.

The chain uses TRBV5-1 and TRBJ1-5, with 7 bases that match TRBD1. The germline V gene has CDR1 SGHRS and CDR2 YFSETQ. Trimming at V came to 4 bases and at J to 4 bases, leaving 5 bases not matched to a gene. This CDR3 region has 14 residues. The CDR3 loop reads CASSPGTANQPQHF. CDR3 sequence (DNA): TGCGCCAGCAGCCCAGGGACAGCAAATCAGCCCCAGCATTTT.

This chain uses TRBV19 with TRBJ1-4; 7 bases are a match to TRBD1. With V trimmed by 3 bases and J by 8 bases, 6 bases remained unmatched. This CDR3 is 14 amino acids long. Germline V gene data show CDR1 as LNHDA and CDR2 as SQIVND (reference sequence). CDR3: CASSIGQGEEKLFF. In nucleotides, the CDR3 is TGTGCCAGTAGTATTGGGCAGGGGGAAGAAAAACTGTTTTTT.

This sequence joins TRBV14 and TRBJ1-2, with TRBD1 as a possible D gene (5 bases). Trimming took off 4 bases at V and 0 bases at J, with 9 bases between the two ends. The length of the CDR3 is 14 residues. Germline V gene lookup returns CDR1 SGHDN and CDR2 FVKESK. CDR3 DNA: TGTGCCAGCAGCCGAGGAGGGGCTAACTATGGCTACACCTTC. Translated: CASSRGGANYGYTF.

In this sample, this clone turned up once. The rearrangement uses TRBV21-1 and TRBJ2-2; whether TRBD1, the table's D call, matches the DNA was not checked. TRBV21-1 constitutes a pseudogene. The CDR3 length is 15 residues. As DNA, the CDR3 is TGTGCCAGCAGCAAACGACAGGGGAACACCGGGGAGCTGTTTTTT. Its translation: CASSKRQGNTGELFF.

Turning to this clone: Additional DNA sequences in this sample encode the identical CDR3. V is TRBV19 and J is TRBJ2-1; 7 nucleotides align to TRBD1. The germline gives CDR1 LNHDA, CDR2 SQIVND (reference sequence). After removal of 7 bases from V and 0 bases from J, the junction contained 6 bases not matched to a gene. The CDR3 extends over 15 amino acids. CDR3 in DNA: TGTGCCAGTACCCAGGACAGGAGCTCCTACAATGAGCAGTTCTTC. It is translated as CASTQDRSSYNEQFF.

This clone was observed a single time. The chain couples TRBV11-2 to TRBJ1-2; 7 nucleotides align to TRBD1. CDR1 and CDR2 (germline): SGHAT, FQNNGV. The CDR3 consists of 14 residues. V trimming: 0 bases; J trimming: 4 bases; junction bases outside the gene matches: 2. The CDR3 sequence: CASSLEGTAYGYTF. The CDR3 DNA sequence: TGTGCCAGCAGCTTAGAAGGGACAGCCTATGGCTACACCTTC.

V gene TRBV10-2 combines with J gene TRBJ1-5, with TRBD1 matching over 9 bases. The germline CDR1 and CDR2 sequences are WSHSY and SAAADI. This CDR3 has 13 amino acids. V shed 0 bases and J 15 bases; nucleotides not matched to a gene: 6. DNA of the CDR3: TGCGCCAGCAGTGAGTCGACGGGGACAGGGAGGCATTTT. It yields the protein CASSESTGTGRHF.

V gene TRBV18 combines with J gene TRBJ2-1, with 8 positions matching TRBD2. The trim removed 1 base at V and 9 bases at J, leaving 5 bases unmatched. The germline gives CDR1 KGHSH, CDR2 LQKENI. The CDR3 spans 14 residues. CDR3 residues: CASSPLAGGGEQFF. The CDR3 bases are TGTGCCAGCTCACCACTAGCCGGGGGGGGTGAGCAGTTCTTC.

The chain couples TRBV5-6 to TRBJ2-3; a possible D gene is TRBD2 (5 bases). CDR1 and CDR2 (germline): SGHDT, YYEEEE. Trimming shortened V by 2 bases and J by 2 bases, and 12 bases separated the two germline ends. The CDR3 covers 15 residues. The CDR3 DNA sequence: TGTGCCAGCAGCTTAGGGAGACTCTACACAGATACGCAGTATTTT. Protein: CASSLGRLYTDTQYF.

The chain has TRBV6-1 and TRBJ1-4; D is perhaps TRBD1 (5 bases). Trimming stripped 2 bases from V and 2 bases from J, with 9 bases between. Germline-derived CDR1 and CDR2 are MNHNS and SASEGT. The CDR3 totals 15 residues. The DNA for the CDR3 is TGTGCCAGCAGTGAACCGGGGGTTACTAATGAAAAACTGTTTTTT. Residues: CASSEPGVTNEKLFF.

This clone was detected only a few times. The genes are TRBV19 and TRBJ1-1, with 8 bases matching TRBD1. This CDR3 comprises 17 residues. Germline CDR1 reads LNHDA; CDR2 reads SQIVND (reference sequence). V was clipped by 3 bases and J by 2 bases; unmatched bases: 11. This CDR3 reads CASSISTRTGLNTEAFF. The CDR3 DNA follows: TGTGCCAGTAGTATCTCCACACGGACAGGGTTAAACACTGAAGCTTTCTTT.